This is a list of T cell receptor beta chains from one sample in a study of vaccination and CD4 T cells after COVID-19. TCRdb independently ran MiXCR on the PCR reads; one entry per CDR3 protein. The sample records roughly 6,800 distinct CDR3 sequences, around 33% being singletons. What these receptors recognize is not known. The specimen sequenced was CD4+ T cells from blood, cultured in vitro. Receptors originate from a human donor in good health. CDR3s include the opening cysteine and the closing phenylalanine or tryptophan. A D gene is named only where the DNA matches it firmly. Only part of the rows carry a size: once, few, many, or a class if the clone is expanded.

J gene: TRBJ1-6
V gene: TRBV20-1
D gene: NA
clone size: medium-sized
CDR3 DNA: TGCAGTGCTAGAAAGGGACCGGAATATTCACCCCTCCACTTT
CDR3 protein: CSARKGPEYSPLHF

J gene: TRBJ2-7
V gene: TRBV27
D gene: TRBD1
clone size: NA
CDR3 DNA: TGTGCCAGCAGTTTCAACCCGGGACAGGGGGGACAGTACTTC
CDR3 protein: CASSFNPGQGGQYF

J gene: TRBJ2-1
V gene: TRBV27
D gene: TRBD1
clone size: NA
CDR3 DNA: TGTGCCAGCAGTCAGGGGGTCGATGAGCAGTTCTTC
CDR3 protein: CASSQGVDEQFF

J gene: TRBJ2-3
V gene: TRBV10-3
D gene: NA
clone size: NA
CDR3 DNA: TGTGCCATCAGTGCCTCGGGAGCATCGGCAGATACGCAGTATTTT
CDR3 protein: CAISASGASADTQYF

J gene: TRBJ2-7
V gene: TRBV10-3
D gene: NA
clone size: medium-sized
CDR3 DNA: TGTGCCATCATGGGGGGCATCTCCTACGAGCAGTACTTC
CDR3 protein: CAIMGGISYEQYF

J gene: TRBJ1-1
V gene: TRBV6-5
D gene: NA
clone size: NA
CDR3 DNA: TGTGCCAGCAGTTGGTATATGAACACTGAAGCTTTCTTT
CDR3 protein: CASSWYMNTEAFF

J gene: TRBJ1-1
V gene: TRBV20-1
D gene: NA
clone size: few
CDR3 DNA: TGCAGTGCCTTAGTGGGGGTTGGCACTGAAGCTTTCTTT
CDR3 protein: CSALVGVGTEAFF

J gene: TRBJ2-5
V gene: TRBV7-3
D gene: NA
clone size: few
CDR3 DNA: TGTGCCAGCAGCTTCCGAACACGGGAGACCCAGTACTTC
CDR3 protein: CASSFRTRETQYF

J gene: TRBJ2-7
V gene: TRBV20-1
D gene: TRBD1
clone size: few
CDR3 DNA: TGCAGTGCTATCCCCCGGGACAGAAGCTACGAGCAGTACTTC
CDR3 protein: CSAIPRDRSYEQYF

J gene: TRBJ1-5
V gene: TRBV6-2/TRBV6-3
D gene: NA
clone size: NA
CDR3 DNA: TGTGCCAGCAGTTACGGGGGTCAGCCCCAGCATTTT
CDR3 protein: CASSYGGQPQHF

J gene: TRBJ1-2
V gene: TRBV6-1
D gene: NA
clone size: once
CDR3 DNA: TGTGCCAGCAGCCCCCCGGGCGCCGGTGGTAGCTACACCTTC
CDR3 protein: CASSPPGAGGSYTF

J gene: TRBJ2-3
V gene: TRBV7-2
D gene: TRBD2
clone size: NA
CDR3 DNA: TGTGCCAGCAGCTTAGGGTTACTAGCGGGGTTCACAGATACGCAGTATTTT
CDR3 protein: CASSLGLLAGFTDTQYF

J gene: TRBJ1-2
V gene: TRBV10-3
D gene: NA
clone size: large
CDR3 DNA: TGTGCCACGCTAGGGACCAACTATGGCTACACCTTC
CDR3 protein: CATLGTNYGYTF

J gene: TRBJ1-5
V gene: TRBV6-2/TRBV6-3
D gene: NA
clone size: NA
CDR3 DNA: TGTGCCAGCAGTTACTCGAAGCAGCCCCAGCATTTT
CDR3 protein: CASSYSKQPQHF

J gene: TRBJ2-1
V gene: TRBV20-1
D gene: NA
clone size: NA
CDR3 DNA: TGCAGTGCTAGCCGGGACTCCTTGGGGGAGCAGTTCTTC
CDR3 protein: CSASRDSLGEQFF

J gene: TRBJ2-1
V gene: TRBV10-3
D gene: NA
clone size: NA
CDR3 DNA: TGTGCCATCTGGGGAGCGCGAGATGAGCAGTTCTTC
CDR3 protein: CAIWGARDEQFF

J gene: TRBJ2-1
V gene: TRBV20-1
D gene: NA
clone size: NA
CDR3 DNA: TGCAGTGCTATAGGGGTAATAGCGGCTTACAATGAGCAGTTCTTC
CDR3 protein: CSAIGVIAAYNEQFF

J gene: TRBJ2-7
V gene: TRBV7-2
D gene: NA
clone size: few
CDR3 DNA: TGTGCCAGCAGCACCACAGGGAAGTCCCTTTCCGAGCAGTACTTC
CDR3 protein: CASSTTGKSLSEQYF

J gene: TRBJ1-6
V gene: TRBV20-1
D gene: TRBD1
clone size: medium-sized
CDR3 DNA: TGCAGTGCTAGAGCTAGACAGGGGAATTCACCCCTCCACTTT
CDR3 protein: CSARARQGNSPLHF

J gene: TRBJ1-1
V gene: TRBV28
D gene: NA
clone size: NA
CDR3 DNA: TGTGCCAGCAGCCCCGCGTGGGCTGAAGCTTTCTTT
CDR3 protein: CASSPAWAEAFF

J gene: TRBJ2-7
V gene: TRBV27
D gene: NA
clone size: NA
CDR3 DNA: TGTGCCAGCAGTTTAAGTTTGCGAGTGGGAGAGCAGTACTTC
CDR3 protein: CASSLSLRVGEQYF

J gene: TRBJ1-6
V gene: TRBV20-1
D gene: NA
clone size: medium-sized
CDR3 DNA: TGCAGTGCTAGGGGGTCAGGGGATTCACCCCTCCACTTT
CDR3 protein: CSARGSGDSPLHF

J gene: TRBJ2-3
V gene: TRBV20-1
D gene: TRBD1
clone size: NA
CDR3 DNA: TGCAGTGCTAGAGATCCCAGGGGGAGCACAGATACGCAGTATTTT
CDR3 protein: CSARDPRGSTDTQYF

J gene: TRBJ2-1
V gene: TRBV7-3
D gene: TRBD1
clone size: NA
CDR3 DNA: TGTGCCAGCAGCACTGACAGGGGCTCCTACAATGAGCAGTTCTTC
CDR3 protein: CASSTDRGSYNEQFF

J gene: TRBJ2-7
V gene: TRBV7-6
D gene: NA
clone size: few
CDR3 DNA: TGTGCCAGCAGCCCATACCAAAACGAGCAGTACTTC
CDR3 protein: CASSPYQNEQYF

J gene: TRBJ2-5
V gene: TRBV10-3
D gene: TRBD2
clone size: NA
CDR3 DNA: TGTGCCATCGGGGGGGGGCTAGCGGGCCCGGGGACCCAGTACTTC
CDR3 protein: CAIGGGLAGPGTQYF

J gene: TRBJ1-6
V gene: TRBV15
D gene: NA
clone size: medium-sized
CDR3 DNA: TGTGCCACCAGCAGAGAGTCTCCTACAGGGTATTATGCCTCACCCCTCCACTTT
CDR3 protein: CATSRESPTGYYASPLHF

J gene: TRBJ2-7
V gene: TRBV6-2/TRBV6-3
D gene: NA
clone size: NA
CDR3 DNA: TGTGCCAGCAGTTATCTGGGACATAACGAGCAGTACTTC
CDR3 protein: CASSYLGHNEQYF

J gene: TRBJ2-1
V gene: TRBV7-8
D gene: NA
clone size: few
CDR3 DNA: TGTGCCAGCATCCTGGACGGGGGTGAGCAGTTCTTC
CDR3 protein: CASILDGGEQFF

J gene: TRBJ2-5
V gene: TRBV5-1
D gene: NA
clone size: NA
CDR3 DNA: TGCGCCAGCAGCTTGGTAGGGGGAGAGACCCAGTACTTC
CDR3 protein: CASSLVGGETQYF

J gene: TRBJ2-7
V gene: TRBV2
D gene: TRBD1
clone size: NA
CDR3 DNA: TGTGCCAGCAGTGATGGGACAGGGGACTACGAGCAGTACTTC
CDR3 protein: CASSDGTGDYEQYF

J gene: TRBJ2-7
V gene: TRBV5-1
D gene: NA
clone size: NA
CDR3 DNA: TGCGCCAGCAGAAGACAGGAGTCCTACGAGCAGTACTTC
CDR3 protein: CASRRQESYEQYF

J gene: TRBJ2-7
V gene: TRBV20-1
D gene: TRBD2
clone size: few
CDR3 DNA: TGCAGTGCTACTTTTAGCGGGGGGTCCTACGAGCAGTACTTC
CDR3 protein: CSATFSGGSYEQYF

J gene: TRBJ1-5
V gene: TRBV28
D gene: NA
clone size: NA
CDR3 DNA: TGTGCCAGCAGTTTAAGGGCGGGGGACGGCAATCAGCCCCAGCATTTT
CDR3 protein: CASSLRAGDGNQPQHF

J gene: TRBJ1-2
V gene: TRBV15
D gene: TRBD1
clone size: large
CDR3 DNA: TGTGCCACCAGCAGAGGTCAGGGGGTGAGGGGCTACACCTTC
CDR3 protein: CATSRGQGVRGYTF